What follows describes a single TCR beta chain. The data are from a study of T-cell reconstitution after alpha-beta-depleted transplantation in children. The CDR3 has 16 residues. The V gene's germline CDR1 is SGHVS and CDR2 FQNEAQ. V lost 5 bases and J lost 2, with 17 bases in between. The TCRbeta library was prepared with unique molecular identifiers. TCRdb reanalysed the PCR reads using MiXCR and keeps one entry per CDR3 protein. The repertoire holds over 550,000 distinct CDR3 sequences, with 8% to 11% as singletons. The chain joins TRBV7-8 to TRBJ2-3; D gene unclear. The receptor comes from a human donor who donated a stem cell graft to a child with acute myeloid leukemia. Sample: PBMCs from the stem cell graft donor, taken from the stem cell graft. The CDR3 here is CASSPSRSWDTDTQYF. The CDR3 coding sequence is TGTGCCAGCAGCCCTTCGCGTAGTTGGGACACAGATACGCAGTATTTT.